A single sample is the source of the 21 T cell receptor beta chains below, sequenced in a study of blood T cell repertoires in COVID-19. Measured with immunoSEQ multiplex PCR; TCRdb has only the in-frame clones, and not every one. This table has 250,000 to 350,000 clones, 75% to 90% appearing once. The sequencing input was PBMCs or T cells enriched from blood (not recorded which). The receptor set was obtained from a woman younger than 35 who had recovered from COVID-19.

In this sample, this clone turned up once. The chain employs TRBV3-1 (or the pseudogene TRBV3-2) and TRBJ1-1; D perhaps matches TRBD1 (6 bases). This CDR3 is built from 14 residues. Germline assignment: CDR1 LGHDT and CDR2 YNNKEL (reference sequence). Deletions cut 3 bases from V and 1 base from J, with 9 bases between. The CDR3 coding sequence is TGTGCCAGCAGCCACGGACAGTGGAACACTGAAGCTTTCTTT. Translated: CASSHGQWNTEAFF.

CDR3 nucleotide sequence: TGTGCCAGCAGCGTCCGGGACAGGGGGCGAGGAGATACGCAGTATTTT. This translates into CASSVRDRGRGDTQYF. V usage is TRBV11-2 and J usage is TRBJ2-3; TRBD1 matches at 12 bases. CDR3 length: 16 amino acids. Germline values: CDR1 SGHAT, CDR2 FQNNGV. The trim removed 5 bases at V and 5 bases at J, leaving 8 bases unmatched.

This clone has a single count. This CDR3 is CASSIRLGLETQYF. CDR3 nucleotides: TGTGCCAGCAGTATAAGACTCGGTTTAGAGACCCAGTACTTC. The chain couples TRBV27 to TRBJ2-5; D is undetermined. The CDR3 runs to 14 residues. V was clipped by 5 bases and J by 4 bases, with 14 bases between them. Germline lookup yields CDR1 MNHEY and CDR2 SMNVEV (reference sequence).

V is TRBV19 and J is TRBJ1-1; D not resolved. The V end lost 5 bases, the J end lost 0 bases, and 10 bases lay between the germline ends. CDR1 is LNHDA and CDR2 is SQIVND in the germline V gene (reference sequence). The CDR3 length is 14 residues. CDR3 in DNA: TGTGCCAGTAGTGCCCGAGGGCTGAACACTGAAGCTTTCTTT. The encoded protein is CASSARGLNTEAFF.

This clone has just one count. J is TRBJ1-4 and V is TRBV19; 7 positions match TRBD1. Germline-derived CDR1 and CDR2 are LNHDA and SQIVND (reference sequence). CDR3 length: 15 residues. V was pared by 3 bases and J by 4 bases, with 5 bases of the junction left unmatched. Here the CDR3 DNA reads TGTGCCAGTAGTATTGGGGACAGCTATAATGAAAAACTGTTTTTT. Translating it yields CASSIGDSYNEKLFF.

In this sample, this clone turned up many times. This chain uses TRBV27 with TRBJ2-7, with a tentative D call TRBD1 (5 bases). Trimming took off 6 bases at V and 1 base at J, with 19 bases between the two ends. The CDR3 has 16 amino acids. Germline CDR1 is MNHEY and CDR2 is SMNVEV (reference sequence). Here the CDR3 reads CASSPGLGGGSYEQYF. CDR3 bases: TGTGCCAGCAGCCCAGGGCTCGGCGGTGGGTCCTACGAGCAGTACTTC.

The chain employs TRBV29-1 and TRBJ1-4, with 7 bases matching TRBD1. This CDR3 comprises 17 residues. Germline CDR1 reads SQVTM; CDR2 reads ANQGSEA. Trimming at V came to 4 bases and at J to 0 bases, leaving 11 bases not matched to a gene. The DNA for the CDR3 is TGCAGCGTTGCCGGGACAGAACCCCATGCAACTAATGAAAAACTGTTTTTT. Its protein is CSVAGTEPHATNEKLFF. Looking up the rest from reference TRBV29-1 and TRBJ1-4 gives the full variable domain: SAVISQKPSRDICQRGTSLTIQCQVDSQVTMMFWYRQQPGQSLTLIATANQGSEATYESGFVIDKFPISRPNLTFSTLTVSNMSPEDSSIYLCSVAGTEPHATNEKLFFGSGTQLSVL.

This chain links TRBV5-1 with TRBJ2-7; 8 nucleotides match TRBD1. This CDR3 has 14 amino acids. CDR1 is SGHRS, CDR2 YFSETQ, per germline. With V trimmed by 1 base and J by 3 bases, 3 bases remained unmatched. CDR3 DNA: TGCGCCAGCAGCTTGAGGGGACAGGTCTACGAGCAGTACTTC. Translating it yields CASSLRGQVYEQYF. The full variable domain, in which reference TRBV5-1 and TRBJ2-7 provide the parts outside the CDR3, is KAGVTQTPRYLIKTRGQQVTLSCSPISGHRSVSWYQQTPGQGLQFLFEYFSETQRNKGNFPGRFSGRQFSNSRSEMNVSTLELGDSALYLCASSLRGQVYEQYFGPGTRLTVT.

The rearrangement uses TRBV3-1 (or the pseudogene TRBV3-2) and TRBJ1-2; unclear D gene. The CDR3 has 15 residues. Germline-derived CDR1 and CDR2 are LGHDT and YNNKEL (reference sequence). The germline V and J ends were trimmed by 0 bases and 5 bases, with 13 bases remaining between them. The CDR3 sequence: CASSQEVQDFYGYTF. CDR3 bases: TGTGCCAGCAGCCAAGAGGTCCAGGACTTTTATGGCTACACCTTC.

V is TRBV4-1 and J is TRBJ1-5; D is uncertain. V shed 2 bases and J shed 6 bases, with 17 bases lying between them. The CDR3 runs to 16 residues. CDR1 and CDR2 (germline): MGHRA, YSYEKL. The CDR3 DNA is TGCGCCAGCAGCCAACCCGTCGCAGGCCGACGTCAGCCCCAGCATTTT. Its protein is CASSQPVAGRRQPQHF.

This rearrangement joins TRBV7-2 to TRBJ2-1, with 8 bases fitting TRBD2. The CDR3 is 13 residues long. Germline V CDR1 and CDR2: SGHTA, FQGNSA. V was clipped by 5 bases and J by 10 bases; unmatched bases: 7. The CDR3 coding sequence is TGTGCCAGCAGCGCGCAACCGGGGGGGGAGCAGTTCTTC. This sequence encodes CASSAQPGGEQFF.

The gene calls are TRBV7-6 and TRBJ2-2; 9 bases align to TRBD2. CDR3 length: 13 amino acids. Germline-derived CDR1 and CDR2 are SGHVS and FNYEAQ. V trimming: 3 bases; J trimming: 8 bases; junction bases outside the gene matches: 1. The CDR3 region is CASSFLAGGELFF. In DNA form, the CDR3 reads TGTGCCAGCAGCTTCCTAGCGGGGGGGGAGCTGTTTTTT.

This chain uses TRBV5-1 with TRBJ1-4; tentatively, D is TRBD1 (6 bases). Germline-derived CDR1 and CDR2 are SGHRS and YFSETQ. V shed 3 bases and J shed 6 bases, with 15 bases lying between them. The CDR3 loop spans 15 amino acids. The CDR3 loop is CASSSFQGMDEKLFF. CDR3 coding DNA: TGCGCCAGCAGCTCATTCCAGGGGATGGATGAAAAACTGTTTTTT.

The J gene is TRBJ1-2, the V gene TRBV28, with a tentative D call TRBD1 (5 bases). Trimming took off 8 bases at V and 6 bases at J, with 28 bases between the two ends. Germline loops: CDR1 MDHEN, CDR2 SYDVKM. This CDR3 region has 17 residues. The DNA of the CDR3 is TGTGCCAGCCTCGCGGATAAGGGGCGGAGACGGTACAATGGCTACACCTTC. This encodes CASLADKGRRRYNGYTF.

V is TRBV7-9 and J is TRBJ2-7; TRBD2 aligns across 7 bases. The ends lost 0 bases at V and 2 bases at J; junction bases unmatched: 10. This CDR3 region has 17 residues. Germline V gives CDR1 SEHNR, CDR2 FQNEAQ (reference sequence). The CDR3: CASSLAARGGLTYEQYF. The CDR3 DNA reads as TGTGCCAGCAGCTTAGCTGCTAGGGGAGGGTTGACCTACGAGCAGTACTTC.

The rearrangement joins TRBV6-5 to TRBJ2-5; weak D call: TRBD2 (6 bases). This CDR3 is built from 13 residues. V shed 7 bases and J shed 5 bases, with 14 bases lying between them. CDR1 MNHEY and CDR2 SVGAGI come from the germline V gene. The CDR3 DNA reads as TGTGCCAGCACCACGGGGGTTGGGGAGACCCAGTACTTC. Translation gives CASTTGVGETQYF.

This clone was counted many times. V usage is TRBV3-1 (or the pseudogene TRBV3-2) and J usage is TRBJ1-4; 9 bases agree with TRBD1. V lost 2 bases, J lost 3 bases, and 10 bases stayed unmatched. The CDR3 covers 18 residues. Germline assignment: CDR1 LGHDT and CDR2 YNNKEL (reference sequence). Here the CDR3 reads CASSQTARGQGSNEKLFF. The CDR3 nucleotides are TGTGCCAGCAGCCAAACCGCGCGCGGACAGGGGTCTAATGAAAAACTGTTTTTT.

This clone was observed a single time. CDR3 coding DNA: TGTGCCAGCAGTTTGCCTACTACGACCTACGAGCAGTACTTC. This gives the protein CASSLPTTTYEQYF. The chain links TRBV28 to TRBJ2-7; D is uncertain. Trimming stripped 3 bases from V and 2 bases from J, with 11 bases between. The CDR3 length is 14 residues. CDR1 and CDR2 from the germline V gene are MDHEN and SYDVKM.

The CDR3 bases are TGTGCCAGCAGCTTTCCCGGGACTCCCTACGAGCAGTACTTC. As protein: CASSFPGTPYEQYF. The rearrangement joins TRBV7-9 to TRBJ2-7, with D possibly TRBD2 on 6 matching bases. Trimming pared 3 bases from V and 2 bases from J, leaving 11 bases between. The CDR3 spans 14 residues. Germline values: CDR1 SEHNR, CDR2 FQNEAQ (reference sequence).

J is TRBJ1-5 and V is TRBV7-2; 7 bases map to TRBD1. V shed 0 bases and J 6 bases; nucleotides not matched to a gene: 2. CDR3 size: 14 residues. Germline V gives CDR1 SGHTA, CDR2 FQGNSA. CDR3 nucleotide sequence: TGTGCCAGCAGCTTAGCGAACAGGGGTCAGCCCCAGCATTTT. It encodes CASSLANRGQPQHF.

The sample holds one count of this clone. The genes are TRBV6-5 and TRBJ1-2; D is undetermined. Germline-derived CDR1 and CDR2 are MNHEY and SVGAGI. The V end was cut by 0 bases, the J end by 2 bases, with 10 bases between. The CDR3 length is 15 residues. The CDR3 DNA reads TGTGCCAGCAGTTACTCCCGGTCGGGGAACTATGGCTACACCTTC. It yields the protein CASSYSRSGNYGYTF.